This T cell receptor beta chain was retrieved from a study of regulatory T cells in long-lasting Graves disease (dated by TCRdb to the early 2020s). Notes on the research overall: Newly diagnosed Graves' disease patients had taken antithyroid drugs for less than 3 months. A total of some 33 samples were covered by TCR sequencing, comprising approximately 13 persistent and 20 or so newly diagnosed Graves' disease patients. Persistent Graves' disease patients were compared with newly diagnosed Graves' disease patients by peripheral blood TCR sequencing and RNA sequencing. The study took place in China and was registered as a clinical trial. What the work shows at the level of the full study, not this receptor alone: Persistent Graves' disease patients showed lower TCR Shannon entropy and fewer highly expanded clones than newly diagnosed patients, suggesting clonal expansion. Because the primary lesion, thyroid tissue, could not be accessed, the study looked at peripheral blood alone. The authors acknowledged the small sample size as a limitation that may reduce accuracy. Persistent patients shared more public clonotypes among themselves (fewer than 3,000) than newly diagnosed patients did (approximately 870). Only the TCR beta chain was sequenced and analyzed. Persistent disease showed preferential use of TRBV28, TRBJ1-2 and TRBJ2-5, whereas newly diagnosed disease favored TRBV20-1 and TRBJ2-1.

Libraries were prepared through multiplex PCR. These reads were obtained on an Illumina HiSeq 4000. To build TCR beta libraries, CDR3 regions were amplified by Arm-PCR using iRepertoire HTBI primers. Before sequencing, the PCR products went through gel purification. Concerning the study's data processing: Gene usage analysis of CDR3 amino acid clonotypes used the 60 to 75 TRBV and about 13 TRBJ segments found across samples. COPE and FqMerger were used to merge the filtered high-quality paired reads into contigs. Contigs were aligned with BLAST to IMGT TRBV, TRBD and TRBJ reference genes, and CDR3 was defined per IMGT. Clonotypes above 0.1% frequency were classified as highly expanded clones. Shannon entropy served as the measure of repertoire diversity, while the Gini coefficient captured V-J evenness. Clonotypes shared by more than one individual were considered public. TCRdb reworked the public reads: Q25 trimming with fastp, MiXCR clone assembly, productive beta chains retained. Identical CDR3 proteins give one entry, which carries the most common genes and DNA. TCRdb, rather than the study authors, made the V and J calls. In all, the sample holds around 500,000 distinct CDR3 sequences, and around 15% of those were seen once. Jointly, the top ten make up around 25% of the sample.

To note about this clonotype: What this receptor recognizes is not known. Base qualities are not recorded, but no much larger clone differs from it by a single base.

Interpreted using the paper, the time point label stands for: newly diagnosed GD, antithyroid drugs for less than 3 months. For both TCR sequencing and RNA sequencing, RNA was extracted from PBMCs in TRIzol. Graves' disease was diagnosed according to American Thyroid Association guidelines. The patients came from an endocrinology department in Xi'an, China. Each patient gave 9 to 10 milliliters of peripheral blood, collected in an EDTA anticoagulant tube. Ficoll Paque Plus density gradient separation was used to isolate PBMCs, and no additional T cell sorting was done. An Agilent 2100 Bioanalyzer and agarose gel were used to check RNA quality, and a NanoDrop 2000 was used to measure RNA concentration. There are 19 amino acids in the CDR3, from cysteine to phenylalanine inclusive. The CDR3 DNA has 57 bases and is translated from base 1. From the germline V gene, CDR1 is SGHRS and CDR2 is YFSETQ. For this chain, trimming is 3 bases at the V end and 0 bases at the J end, and the number of junction bases without a gene match is 7.

These data are also associated with another study on T cells in Graves' hyperthyroidism and ophthalmopathy. The second paper further reports: Graves' hyperthyroidism was defined as stable when no progression to ophthalmopathy occurred over 18 months of follow-up. Hyperthyroidism patients were aged 18 to 65 years and newly diagnosed, with disease duration of less than 2 months. Any patient with an uncontrolled infection, another autoimmune disease, pregnancy or lactation was excluded. Clinical symptoms, serum thyroxine and TRAb, thyroid ultrasound, and orbital computed tomography formed the basis for the diagnoses. The TCR CDR3 was subjected to a first round of RT-PCR using the HTBI primer set and the Qiagen OneStep RT-PCR kit. Blood samples also contained most of the expanded thyroid clonotypes (frequency above 0.001), which suggests that blood repertoires may reflect thyroid immune responses. A 13 V-J signature model separated ophthalmopathy from stable hyperthyroidism, with over 85% sensitivity and 81% to 82% specificity in cross-validation and 80%/75% in testing. During validation, the model predicted progression to ophthalmopathy a median of approximately 6 months ahead of onset, with around 71% sensitivity and 72.22% specificity. To identify distinguishing TCR V-J signatures, a discovery cohort of around 100 patients was used, comprising some 45 with Graves' ophthalmopathy and about 59 with stable Graves' hyperthyroidism. Prospective prediction of ophthalmopathy was tested in an independent validation cohort consisting of some 18 hyperthyroidism patients and 15 to 17 patients who later progressed to ophthalmopathy. The 100 discovery patients were divided at random into training and test sets in a 7:3 ratio. The study also compared thyroid tissue and blood T-cell repertoires from about 6 Graves' hyperthyroidism patients. Once sampling was done, hyperthyroidism patients were given methimazole at a starting dose of 30 mg daily, whereas ophthalmopathy patients were given high-dose intravenous methylprednisolone. Libraries were constructed in a second round of multiplex PCR, after which size selection and purification were carried out. Libraries were sequenced paired-end with 100 bp reads on an Illumina HiSeq2000. SOAPnuke was used to process the raw data, with reads discarded if the reads contained adapters or uncalled bases, had a mean Phred below 15, or lacked an exact constant-primer or identifier match. High-quality paired reads were merged using COPE v1.2.5, and each unique nucleotide sequence was defined as a clonotype. MiTCR v1.1 was used to align the clonotypes against IMGT TRBV, TRBD and TRBJ reference segments. The analysis included only V-J combinations with a frequency above 0.0001, which together covered 98% to 99.2% of the repertoires. The TCS score was defined as the ratio of F50 (clonal expansion) to E x V (chaos), calculated using BLOSUM62-based TCRdist between CDR3 peptides within each V-J. Welch's t-statistics and random forest reduced around 520 V-J features to 13, which were used in a naive Bayes classifier (R e1071). Sample size was not statistically predetermined, and blinding of investigators to group allocation was not performed. The paper describes TCR Vbeta CDR3 sequencing of 120 to 150 peripheral blood samples, made up of 43 ophthalmopathy patients, around 73 hyperthyroidism patients and about 17 progressor patients.

The chain is made from TRBV5-1 and TRBJ2-2; the central 14 bases match TRBD2. This clonotype was sampled from a woman between 40 and 65 years old with Graves disease. Donor details come from another sample of the same person, matched by shared clones. Sequenced material: peripheral blood mononuclear cells (PBMCs), taken at new diagnosis, from a patient treated with antithyroid drugs. DNA sequence: TGCGCCAGCAGCTCCAGACTAGCGGGGGGGCCTACGAACACCGGGGAGCTGTTTTTT. The translation is CASSSRLAGGPTNTGELFF. The CDR3 plus the reference TRBV5-1 and TRBJ2-2 genes for the other parts give the full variable domain: KAGVTQTPRYLIKTRGQQVTLSCSPISGHRSVSWYQQTPGQGLQFLFEYFSETQRNKGNFPGRFSGRQFSNSRSEMNVSTLELGDSALYLCASSSRLAGGPTNTGELFFGEGSRLTVL.